Listed below are T cell receptor beta chains from one sample, sequenced in a study of blood T cell repertoires in COVID-19. Method: immunoSEQ multiplex PCR; TCRdb's copy keeps in-frame clones and lacks some. The sample has about 430,000 clones; over 75% are singletons. Sequenced input: PBMCs or T cells enriched from blood (not recorded which). The receptors come from a man aged 25 to 45 who had recovered from COVID-19. Each CDR3 is given with its conserved first and last residue. D genes are given only for firm matches.

TRBJ1-4	TRBD1	TRBV12-3/TRBV12-4	13	TGTGCCAGCAGGGGACAGGGGGTCGAAAAACTGTTTTTT	CASRGQGVEKLFF
TRBJ2-1	-	TRBV18	12	TGTGCCAGCTCAATTACGGAGACCTACCAGTTCTTC	CASSITETYQFF
TRBJ1-2	TRBD1	TRBV27	13	TGTGCCAGCAGTGAGGCGGCAGGGGGTGGCTACACCTTC	CASSEAAGGGYTF
TRBJ2-3	TRBD2	TRBV19	16	TGTGCCAGTAGTCGACTAGCGGGAGTTCCCACAGATACGCAGTATTTT	CASSRLAGVPTDTQYF
TRBJ1-3	-	TRBV9	14	TGTGCCAGCAGCGCCGGGGGAACTGGAAACACCATATATTTT	CASSAGGTGNTIYF
TRBJ1-2	TRBD1	TRBV28	18	TGTGCCAGCAGTTGGGAACTCGGGACAGGGGCCGGGGGAGGTGGCTACACCTTC	CASSWELGTGAGGGGYTF
TRBJ2-7	TRBD1	TRBV7-9	16	TGTGCCAGCAGTCCTAAGCCGGGACAGGGACCCCACGAGCAGTACTTC	CASSPKPGQGPHEQYF
TRBJ2-3	-	TRBV5-1	13	TGCGCCAGTTTTCCCAGCGGCACAGATACGCAGTATTTT	CASFPSGTDTQYF
TRBJ2-3	TRBD2	TRBV11-1	16	TGTGCCAGCAGCTTAGCGCTAGCGGGAGTTGGAGATACGCAGTATTTT	CASSLALAGVGDTQYF
TRBJ2-2	TRBD2	TRBV4-1	18	TGCGCCAGCAGCCAAGCCCCGGGCCTAGCGGGTCATACCGGGGAGCTGTTTTTT	CASSQAPGLAGHTGELFF
TRBJ2-3	TRBD2	TRBV24-1	13	TGTGCCACCGAGCGGGGAAACACAGATACGCAGTATTTT	CATERGNTDTQYF
TRBJ2-3	TRBD1	TRBV30	14	TGTGCCTGGTCGCTCGACAGGGTAGGAGATACGCAGTATTTT	CAWSLDRVGDTQYF
TRBJ2-6	TRBD1	TRBV11-2	15	TGTGCCAGCAGCCCACGACAGGGGATGGCCAACGTCCTGACTTTC	CASSPRQGMANVLTF
TRBJ1-5	TRBD1	TRBV18	14	TGTGCCAGCTCAACGGGACAGGGGAACCAGCCCCAGCATTTT	CASSTGQGNQPQHF
TRBJ2-5	-	TRBV18	16	TGTGCCAGCTCACCACCGCGAATCGGGGGCCAAGAGACCCAGTACTTC	CASSPPRIGGQETQYF
TRBJ2-3	-	TRBV4-1	17	TGCGCCAGCAGCCAAGATGGAGGCAGGCCTAAGGCAGATACGCAGTATTTT	CASSQDGGRPKADTQYF
TRBJ2-7	-	TRBV21-1	16	TGTGCCAGCGGAAAGGGGGGCGGGAGTTTGTCCTACGAGCAGTACTTC	CASGKGGGSLSYEQYF